This TCR beta chain came from a study of T cell repertoires in cytomegalovirus infection. Looking at the study overall: From public TCR beta signatures came an indication of both CMV infection and matching HLA type.

V was pared by 5 bases and J by 1 base, with 18 bases between. The CDR3 consists of 16 residues. Germline-derived CDR1 and CDR2 are SGHTA and FQGNSA. Using its own MiXCR run on the reads, TCRdb lists one record per CDR3 protein. The sample has 550,000 to 850,000 distinct CDR3 sequences, around 30% seen once; the top ten hold around a sixth. This clonotype was recorded many times. The target antigen is unknown. The J gene is TRBJ2-7, the V gene TRBV7-2; D perhaps matches TRBD1 (5 bases). The TCR was taken from a human donor in good health (CMV status not recorded). Some clones in this sample may be carry-over from other donors' samples. The sequencing used cultured PBMCs, collected from culture after CMV antigen stimulation. CDR3 sequence: CASSRPTARPSYEQYF. The CDR3 coding sequence is TGTGCCAGCAGCCGACCGACAGCGCGACCTTCCTACGAGCAGTACTTC.